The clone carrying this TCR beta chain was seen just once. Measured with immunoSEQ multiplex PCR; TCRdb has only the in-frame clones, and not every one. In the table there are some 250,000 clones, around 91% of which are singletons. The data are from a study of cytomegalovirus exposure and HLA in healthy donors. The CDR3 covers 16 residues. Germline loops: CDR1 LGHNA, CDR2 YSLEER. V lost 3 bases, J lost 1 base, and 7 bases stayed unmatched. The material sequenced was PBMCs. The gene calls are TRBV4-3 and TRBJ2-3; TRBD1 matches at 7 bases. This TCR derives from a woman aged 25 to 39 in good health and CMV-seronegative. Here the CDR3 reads CASSHLRDSRTDTQYF. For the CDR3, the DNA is TGCGCCAGCAGCCATCTCCGGGACAGTCGCACAGATACGCAGTATTTT.